This TCR beta chain is drawn from a study of blood T cell repertoires in COVID-19. The CDR3 runs to 14 residues. V was trimmed by 0 bases and J by 6 bases, leaving 11 bases between them. The germline V gene has CDR1 GTSNPN and CDR2 SVGIG (reference sequence). Per the authors' pipeline: Estimation of nucleated cell counts relied on the amplification of reference gene primers. Measured with immunoSEQ multiplex PCR; TCRdb has only the in-frame clones, and not every one. V, J and clone size were drawn from that table, and D and trimming were deduced from the DNA. The sample shows under 200,000 clones, approximately 90% of them seen only once.

The material sequenced was peripheral blood. This clonotype originated in a middle-aged man with active or convalescent COVID-19. The rearrangement links TRBV30 to TRBJ2-2, with a possible D match to TRBD1 (5 bases). The CDR3 coding sequence is TGTGCCTGGAGTGTACAGGTTAGGGCCGGGGAGCTGTTTTTT. Translation: CAWSVQVRAGELFF. The whole variable domain, filled in from reference TRBV30 and TRBJ2-2, reads SQTIHQWPATLVQPVGSPLSLECTVEGTSNPNLYWYRQAAGRGLQLLFYSVGIGQISSEVPQNLSASRPQDRQFILSSKKLLLSDSGFYLCAWSVQVRAGELFFGEGSRLTVL.